The 19 T cell receptor beta chains below all came from one sample that was sequenced in a study of blood T cells in healthy people across ages (dated by TCRdb to between 2014 and 2016). Receptors were amplified or captured by 5' RACE. Sequencing relied on an Illumina HiSeq 2500. The second PCR ran for roughly 7 to 12 cycles and used a J-beta primer mix along with a sample-barcoded 5' primer. Through fastp at Q25 and MiXCR, TCRdb rebuilt clones from the public reads, retaining in-frame beta chains. Under each unique CDR3 protein, matching rows form one entry showing the most common genes and DNA. The sample includes more than 1,000,000 distinct CDR3 sequences, with around 25% observed a single time. The ten top clones hold around 0.75% of the sample. These data were likewise used in another study, on T cells of mothers and their children.

Sequencing was carried out using blood. The receptors here all came from a girl aged 2 to 9 in good health.

This clonotype came up a few times. The chain combines TRBV20-1 with TRBJ2-5; the D call may be TRBD1 or TRBD2 (5 bases each). Trimming took 0 bases from V and 0 from J, leaving 14 bases between them. CDR1 and CDR2 (germline): DFQATT, SNEGSKA (reference sequence). The length of the CDR3 is 16 residues. The CDR3 DNA sequence: TGCAGTGCTAGAGATTTTCGTTGGGGGTACCAAGAGACCCAGTACTTC. Protein product: CSARDFRWGYQETQYF.

This clonotype came up a few times. This rearrangement joins TRBV12-3 or TRBV12-4 to TRBJ2-5; D not resolved. V was cut by 3 bases and J by 3 bases, with 8 bases left in between. CDR3 length: 13 amino acids. The CDR3 protein is CASSFDFEETQYF. CDR3 DNA: TGTGCCAGCAGTTTCGACTTCGAAGAGACCCAGTACTTC.

This sequence joins TRBV20-1 and TRBJ2-5; D is ambiguous. The V end lost 7 bases, the J end lost 1 base, and 16 bases lay between the germline ends. This CDR3 is 14 amino acids long. Germline V gives CDR1 DFQATT, CDR2 SNEGSKA (reference sequence). The CDR3 region is CSGIQLLSQETQYF. Written as DNA, the CDR3 is TGCAGTGGTATACAACTGCTGAGCCAAGAGACCCAGTACTTC.

This chain joins TRBV10-3 and TRBJ2-3; D tentatively reads TRBD1 or TRBD2 (6 bases each). CDR1 is ENHRY, CDR2 SYGVKD, per germline. V lost 2 bases to trimming and J lost 5 bases, with 11 bases between them. The CDR3 runs 14 residues. The CDR3 coding sequence is TGTGCCATCAGTGAGGTAGAGGGGGGAGATACGCAGTATTTT. The encoded protein is CAISEVEGGDTQYF.

This clonotype has more than one count but fewer than ten. At one end, the junction sequence differs from germline, possibly due to a read error. This sequence joins TRBV19 and TRBJ2-7; D is uncertain. CDR3 length: 13 amino acids. Germline V CDR1 and CDR2: LNHDA, SQIVND (reference sequence). The chain's CDR3 is CTSSAGSGYEQYF. For the CDR3, the DNA is TGCACCAGTAGTGCTGGATCGGGCTACGAGCAGTACTTC.

This chain joins TRBV29-1 and TRBJ2-4, with 8 bases fitting TRBD1. The CDR3 consists of 14 residues. Looked up from germline, CDR1 is SQVTM and CDR2 is ANQGSEA. V dropped 5 bases and J dropped 4; count of bases not matched to a gene: 7. The CDR3 is CSVSDRGFKNIQYF. The CDR3 bases are TGCAGCGTTTCCGACAGGGGATTTAAAAACATTCAGTACTTC.

The chain joins TRBV27 to TRBJ2-5, with 9 bases lining up with TRBD2. The better agreement between TRBJ2-1 and the DNA end casts doubt on the J call. CDR1 and CDR2 from the germline V gene are MNHEY and SMNVEV (reference sequence). CDR3 length: 17 residues. The CDR3 region is CASSLRAGGLPYNEQFF. CDR3 sequence (DNA): TGTGCCAGCAGTTTAAGAGCGGGAGGTCTCCCCTACAATGAGCAGTTCTTC.

In regard to this clonotype: Because it lacks the conserved phenylalanine or tryptophan at the end, this CDR3 is likely a read error. The rearrangement uses TRBV27 and TRBJ2-3; 7 bases fit TRBD2. CDR1 and CDR2 (germline): MNHEY, SMNVEV (reference sequence). With V trimmed by 2 bases and J by 1 base, 3 bases remained unmatched. This CDR3 is built from 15 residues. The CDR3 is CASSLAGVRTDTQYL. CDR3 DNA sequence: TGTGCCAGCAGTTTAGCGGGGGTCCGCACAGATACGCAGTATCTT.

There are a few counts of this clonotype. The junction departs from germline at one end; a sequencing error may be responsible. The chain carries TRBV27 and TRBJ2-3; D call uncertain. The germline V gene encodes CDR1 MNHEY and CDR2 SMNVEV (reference sequence). The CDR3 totals 12 residues. This chain's CDR3 is CASSFEPDAQYF. CDR3 DNA: TGTGCCAGCAGTTTCGAGCCAGATGCGCAGTATTTT.

This rearrangement joins TRBV7-9 to TRBJ2-1; the D gene is possibly TRBD1 (6 bases). The CDR3 extends over 16 amino acids. Trimming took 7 bases from V and 0 from J, leaving 16 bases between them. CDR1 and CDR2 (germline): SEHNR, FQNEAQ (reference sequence). CDR3 loop: CASNPTGPSSYNEQFF. The CDR3 nucleotides are TGTGCCAGCAACCCTACAGGGCCGAGCTCCTACAATGAGCAGTTCTTC.

This clonotype was picked up a small number of times. V usage is TRBV29-1 and J usage is TRBJ2-1; 7 positions match TRBD2. CDR1 SQVTM and CDR2 ANQGSEA come from the germline V gene. The CDR3 sequence is 13 residues long. V shed 5 bases and J 4 bases; nucleotides not matched to a gene: 5. CDR3 in amino acids: CSVQSGTYNEQFF. The CDR3 nucleotides read TGCAGCGTTCAGAGCGGGACTTACAATGAGCAGTTCTTC.

The chain links TRBV7-2 to TRBJ1-4; 7 nucleotides align to TRBD1. After removal of 10 bases from V and 3 bases from J, the junction contained 5 bases not matched to a gene. Looked up from germline, CDR1 is SGHTA and CDR2 is FQGNSA. The CDR3 spans 13 residues. CDR3 amino acids: CATKGAPNEKLFF. The CDR3 region has the DNA TGTGCCACCAAGGGGGCTCCTAATGAAAAACTGTTTTTT.

This clonotype was counted only a few times. CDR3 sequence reads: CASSVGNYYEQFF. The DNA of the CDR3 is TGTGCCAGCAGCGTAGGTAACTACTACGAGCAGTTCTTC. This chain uses TRBV9 with TRBJ2-1; no definite D call. This CDR3 has 13 amino acids. V lost 0 bases to trimming and J lost 10 bases, with 11 bases between them. From germline, CDR1 is SGDLS and CDR2 YYNGEE.

J is TRBJ1-1 and V is TRBV27; the D is unclear. The CDR3 is made up of 15 amino acids. The germline CDR1 and CDR2 sequences are MNHEY and SMNVEV (reference sequence). Trimming removed 0 bases at V and 1 base at J, with 9 bases between. The CDR3 loop is CASSLSGLGNTEAFF. For the CDR3, the DNA is TGTGCCAGCAGTTTATCGGGCTTGGGGAACACTGAAGCTTTCTTT.

The genes are TRBV4-3 and TRBJ2-7, with TRBD1 identical over 7 bases. V dropped 0 bases and J dropped 3; count of bases not matched to a gene: 8. The CDR3 has 16 residues. Germline assignment: CDR1 LGHNA and CDR2 YSLEER. CDR3 region: CASSQEIGQGVYEQYF. The CDR3 region has the DNA TGCGCCAGCAGCCAAGAAATCGGGCAGGGGGTCTACGAGCAGTACTTC.

CDR3 protein: CSVQGEAYEQYF. The CDR3, as DNA: TGCAGCGTTCAGGGGGAGGCCTACGAGCAGTACTTC. The rearrangement uses TRBV29-1 and TRBJ2-7, with D possibly matching TRBD1 (7 bases). Trimming took off 5 bases at V and 2 bases at J, with 10 bases between the two ends. Per the germline V gene, CDR1 is SQVTM and CDR2 is ANQGSEA. The CDR3 covers 12 residues.

The V gene is TRBV6-5, the J gene TRBJ1-4, with TRBD1 as a possible D gene (5 bases). Germline-derived CDR1 and CDR2 are MNHEY and SVGAGI. Trimming removed 10 bases at V and 0 bases at J, with 9 bases between. CDR3 length equals 13 residues. CDR3 amino acids: CATQGATNEKLFF. For the CDR3, the DNA is TGTGCCACCCAGGGTGCAACTAATGAAAAACTGTTTTTT.

The chain couples TRBV7-9 to TRBJ1-1; TRBD1 is a possible D gene (6 bases). The germline V gene has CDR1 SEHNR and CDR2 FQNEAQ (reference sequence). The CDR3 is made up of 17 amino acids. Trimming left V 5 bases short and J 0 bases short, with 19 bases between. The CDR3 loop reads CASSPVGFGGLNTEAFF. The CDR3 DNA reads TGTGCCAGCAGCCCGGTGGGGTTTGGGGGGCTGAACACTGAAGCTTTCTTT.

V is TRBV7-2 and J is TRBJ2-5, with D possibly being TRBD1 (5 bases). The J call is uncertain, as TRBJ2-7 better fits the DNA end. Germline CDR1 reads SGHTA; CDR2 reads FQGNSA. This CDR3 has 13 residues. CDR3 amino acids: CAVDRGDSYEQYF. CDR3 coding DNA: TGTGCAGTCGATAGGGGCGACTCCTACGAGCAGTACTTC.